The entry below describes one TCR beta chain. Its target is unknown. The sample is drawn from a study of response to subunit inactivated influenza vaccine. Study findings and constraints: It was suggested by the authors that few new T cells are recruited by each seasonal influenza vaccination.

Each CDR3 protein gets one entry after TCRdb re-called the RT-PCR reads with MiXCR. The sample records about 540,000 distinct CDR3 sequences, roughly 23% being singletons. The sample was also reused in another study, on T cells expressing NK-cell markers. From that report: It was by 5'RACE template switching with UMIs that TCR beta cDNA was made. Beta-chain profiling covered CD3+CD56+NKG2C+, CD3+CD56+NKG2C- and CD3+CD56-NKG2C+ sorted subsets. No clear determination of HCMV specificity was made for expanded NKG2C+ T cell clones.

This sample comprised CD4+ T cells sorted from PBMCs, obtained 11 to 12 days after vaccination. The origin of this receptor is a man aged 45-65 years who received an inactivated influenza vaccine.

CDR3: CASSLAKGWSPLHF. The CDR3 region has the DNA TGTGCCAGCAGCTTGGCGAAAGGGTGGTCACCCCTCCACTTT. This rearrangement joins TRBV5-5 to TRBJ1-6, with D uncertain. CDR1 SGHKS and CDR2 YYEKEE come from the germline V gene (reference sequence). The CDR3 spans 14 residues. Trimming stripped 0 bases from V and 10 bases from J, with 11 bases between.